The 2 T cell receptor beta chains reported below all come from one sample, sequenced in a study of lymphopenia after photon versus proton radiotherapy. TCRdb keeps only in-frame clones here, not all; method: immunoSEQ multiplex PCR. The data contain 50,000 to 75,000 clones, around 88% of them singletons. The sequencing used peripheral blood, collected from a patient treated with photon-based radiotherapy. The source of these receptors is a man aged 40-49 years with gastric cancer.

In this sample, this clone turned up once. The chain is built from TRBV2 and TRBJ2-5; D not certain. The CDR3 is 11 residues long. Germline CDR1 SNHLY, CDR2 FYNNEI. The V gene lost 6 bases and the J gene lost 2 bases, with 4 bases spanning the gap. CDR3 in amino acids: CASSQQETQYF. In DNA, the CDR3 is TGTGCCAGCAGCCAACAAGAGACCCAGTACTTC.

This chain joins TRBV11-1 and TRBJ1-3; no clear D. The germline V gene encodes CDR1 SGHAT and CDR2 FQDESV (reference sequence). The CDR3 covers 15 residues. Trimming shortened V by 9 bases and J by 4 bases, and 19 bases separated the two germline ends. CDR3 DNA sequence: TGTGCCAGTACTCACCGGCGGTCGGCGGGAAACACCATATATTTT. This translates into CASTHRRSAGNTIYF.